This TCR beta chain stems from a study of regulatory T cells in long-lasting Graves disease. This clonotype was detected ten times or more. Both iRepertoire HTBI primers and Arm-PCR of CDR3 regions were used to build the TCR beta libraries. TCRdb re-derived calls from the multiplex PCR reads in MiXCR, one entry per CDR3 protein. Of about 320,000 distinct CDR3 sequences in the sample, about a sixth were seen once. Stated time point: newly diagnosed GD, antithyroid drugs for less than 3 months. The TCR library was made from RNA that had been extracted from PBMCs in TRIzol. The starting material was peripheral blood mononuclear cells (PBMCs), obtained at new diagnosis, from a patient treated with antithyroid drugs. This sequence was found in a female donor with Graves disease.

CDR3 residues: CASSARPTVSQHF. CDR3 coding DNA: TGTGCCAGCAGTGCCCGGCCGACCGTATCCCAGCATTTT. J is TRBJ1-5 and V is TRBV2; D remains ambiguous. The germline gives CDR1 SNHLY, CDR2 FYNNEI. The length of the CDR3 is 13 residues. V lost 4 bases, J lost 11 bases, and 15 bases lay in between.